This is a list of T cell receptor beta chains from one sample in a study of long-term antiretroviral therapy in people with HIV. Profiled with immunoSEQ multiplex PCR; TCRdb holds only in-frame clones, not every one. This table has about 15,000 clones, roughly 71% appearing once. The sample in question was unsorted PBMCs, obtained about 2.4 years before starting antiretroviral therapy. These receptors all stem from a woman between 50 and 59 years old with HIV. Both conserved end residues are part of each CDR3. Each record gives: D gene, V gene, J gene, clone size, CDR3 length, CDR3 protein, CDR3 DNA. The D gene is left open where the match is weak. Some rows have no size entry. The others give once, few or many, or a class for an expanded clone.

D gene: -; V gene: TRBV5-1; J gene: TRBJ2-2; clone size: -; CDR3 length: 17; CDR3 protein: CASSLVVASEGTGELFF; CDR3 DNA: TGCGCCAGCAGCTTGGTGGTAGCGTCCGAGGGCACCGGGGAGCTGTTTTTT
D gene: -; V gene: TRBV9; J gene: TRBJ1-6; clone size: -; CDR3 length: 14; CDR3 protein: CASSAMDSNSPLHF; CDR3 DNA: TGTGCCAGCAGCGCTATGGACAGTAATTCACCCCTCCACTTT
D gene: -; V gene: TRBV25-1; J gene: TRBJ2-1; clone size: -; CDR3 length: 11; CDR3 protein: CASSEYSEQFF; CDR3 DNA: TGTGCCAGCAGTGAATACAGTGAGCAGTTCTTC
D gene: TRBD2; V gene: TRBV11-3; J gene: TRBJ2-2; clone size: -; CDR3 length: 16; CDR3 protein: CASSFRLAGKTGELFF; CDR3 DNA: TGTGCCAGCAGTTTTCGACTAGCGGGGAAAACCGGGGAGCTGTTTTTT
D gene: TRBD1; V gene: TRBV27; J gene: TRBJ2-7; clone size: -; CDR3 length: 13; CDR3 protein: CASSPRQGYEQYF; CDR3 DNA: TGTGCCAGCAGCCCCAGACAGGGCTACGAGCAGTACTTC
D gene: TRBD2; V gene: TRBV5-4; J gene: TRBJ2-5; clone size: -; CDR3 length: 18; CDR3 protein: CASSLAAGSGGYQETQYF; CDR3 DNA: TGTGCCAGCAGCTTGGCCGCAGGGAGCGGGGGCTACCAAGAGACCCAGTACTTC
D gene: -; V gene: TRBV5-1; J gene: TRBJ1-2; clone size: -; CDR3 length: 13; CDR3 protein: CASSLTRDSGYTF; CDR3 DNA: TGCGCCAGCAGTTTAACTAGGGATAGTGGCTACACCTTC
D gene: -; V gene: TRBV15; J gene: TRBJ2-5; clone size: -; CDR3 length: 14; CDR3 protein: CATSSRRQEETQYF; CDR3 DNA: TGTGCCACCAGCAGCCGAAGACAGGAGGAGACCCAGTACTTC
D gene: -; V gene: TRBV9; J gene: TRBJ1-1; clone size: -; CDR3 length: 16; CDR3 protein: CASSVIMSGRGGEAFF; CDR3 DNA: TGTGCCAGCAGCGTAATAATGAGCGGGAGGGGGGGTGAAGCTTTCTTT
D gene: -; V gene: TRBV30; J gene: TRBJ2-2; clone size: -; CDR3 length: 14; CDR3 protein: CAWSGRVFTGELFF; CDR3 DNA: TGTGCCTGGAGTGGGAGGGTTTTCACCGGGGAGCTGTTTTTT
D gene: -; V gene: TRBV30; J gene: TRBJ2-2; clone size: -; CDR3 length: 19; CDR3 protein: CAWSFPASGRTRVTGELFF; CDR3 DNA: TGTGCCTGGAGTTTTCCGGCTTCGGGACGGACGCGTGTCACCGGGGAGCTGTTTTTT
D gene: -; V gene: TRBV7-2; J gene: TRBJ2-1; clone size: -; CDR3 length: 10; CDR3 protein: CASSLYEQFF; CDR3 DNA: TGTGCCAGCAGCTTATATGAGCAGTTCTTC
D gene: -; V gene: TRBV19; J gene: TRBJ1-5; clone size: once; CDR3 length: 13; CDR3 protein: CASSIQGPQPQHF; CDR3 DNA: TGTGCCAGTAGTATTCAGGGACCCCAGCCCCAGCATTTT
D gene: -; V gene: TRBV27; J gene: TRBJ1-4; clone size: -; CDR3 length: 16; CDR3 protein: CASSLLPGATNEKLFF; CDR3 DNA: TGTGCCAGCAGTTTACTTCCGGGTGCAACTAATGAAAAACTGTTTTTT
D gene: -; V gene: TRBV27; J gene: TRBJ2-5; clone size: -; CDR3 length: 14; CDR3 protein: CASSSRHHKETQYF; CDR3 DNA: TGTGCCAGCAGTTCCCGACATCACAAAGAGACCCAGTACTTC
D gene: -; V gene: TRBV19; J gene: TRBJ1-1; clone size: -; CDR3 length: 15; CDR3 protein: CASSMGGLVNTEAFF; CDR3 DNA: TGTGCCAGTAGTATGGGGGGGCTTGTGAACACTGAAGCTTTCTTT
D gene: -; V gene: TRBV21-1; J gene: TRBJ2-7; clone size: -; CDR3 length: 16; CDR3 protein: CASSKAYAGTAYEQYF; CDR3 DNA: TGTGCCAGCAGCAAAGCTTACGCCGGGACAGCCTACGAGCAGTACTTC
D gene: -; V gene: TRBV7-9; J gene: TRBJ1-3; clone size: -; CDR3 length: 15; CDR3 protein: CASSPMARAGNTIYF; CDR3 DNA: TGTGCCAGCAGCCCGATGGCCAGGGCTGGAAACACCATATATTTT
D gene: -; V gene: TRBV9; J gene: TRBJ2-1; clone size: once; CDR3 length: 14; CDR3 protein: CASSVPGLDNEQFF; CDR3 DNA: TGTGCCAGCAGCGTACCGGGACTTGACAATGAGCAGTTCTTC
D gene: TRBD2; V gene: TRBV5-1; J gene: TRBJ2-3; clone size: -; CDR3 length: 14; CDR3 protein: CASRTSAYTDTQYF; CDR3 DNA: TGCGCCAGCAGAACTAGCGCCTACACAGATACGCAGTATTTT
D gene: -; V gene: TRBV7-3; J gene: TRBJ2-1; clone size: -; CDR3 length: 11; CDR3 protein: CASSLGREQFF; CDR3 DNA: TGTGCCAGCAGCTTGGGACGTGAGCAGTTCTTC
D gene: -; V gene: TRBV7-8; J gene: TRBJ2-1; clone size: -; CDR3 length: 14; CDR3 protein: CASSLARPYNEQFF; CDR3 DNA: TGTGCCAGCAGCTTAGCGCGACCCTACAATGAGCAGTTCTTC
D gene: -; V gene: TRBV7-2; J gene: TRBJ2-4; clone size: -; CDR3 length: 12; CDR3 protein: CASSLDRNIQYF; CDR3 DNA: TGTGCCAGCAGCTTGGACAGAAACATTCAGTACTTC
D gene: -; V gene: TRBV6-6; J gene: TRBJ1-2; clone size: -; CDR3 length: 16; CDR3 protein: CASSYSGRGLSYGYTF; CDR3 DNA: TGTGCCAGCAGTTACTCGGGGCGGGGGCTTAGCTATGGCTACACCTTC
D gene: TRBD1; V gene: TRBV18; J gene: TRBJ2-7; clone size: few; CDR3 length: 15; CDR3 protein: CASSPPGTGNNEQYF; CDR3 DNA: TGTGCCAGCTCACCACCTGGGACAGGGAACAACGAGCAGTACTTC
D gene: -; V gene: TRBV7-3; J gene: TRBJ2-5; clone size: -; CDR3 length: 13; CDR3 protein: CASSSRRQETQYF; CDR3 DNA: TGTGCCAGCAGCTCACGCAGACAAGAGACCCAGTACTTC
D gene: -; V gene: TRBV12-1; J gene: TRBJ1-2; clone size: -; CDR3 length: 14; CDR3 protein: CASSTDRGFNGYTF; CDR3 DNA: TGTGCCAGCAGCACCGACAGGGGGTTTAATGGCTACACCTTC
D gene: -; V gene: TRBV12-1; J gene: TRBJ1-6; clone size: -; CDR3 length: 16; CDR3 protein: CASSYIRRAGNSPLHF; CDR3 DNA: TGTGCCAGCAGCTATATACGAAGGGCAGGGAATTCACCCCTCCACTTT
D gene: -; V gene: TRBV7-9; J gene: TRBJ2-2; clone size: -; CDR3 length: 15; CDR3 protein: CASSLLAVNTGELFF; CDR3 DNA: TGTGCCAGCAGCTTATTGGCAGTGAACACCGGGGAGCTGTTTTTT
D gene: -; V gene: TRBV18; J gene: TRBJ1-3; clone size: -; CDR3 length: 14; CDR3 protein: CASSPTREGNTIYF; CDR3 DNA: TGTGCCAGCTCACCGACAAGGGAAGGAAACACCATATATTTT
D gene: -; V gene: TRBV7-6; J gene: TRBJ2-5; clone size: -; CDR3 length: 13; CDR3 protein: CASSPGLQETQYF; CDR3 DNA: TGTGCCAGCAGCCCTGGACTGCAAGAGACCCAGTACTTC
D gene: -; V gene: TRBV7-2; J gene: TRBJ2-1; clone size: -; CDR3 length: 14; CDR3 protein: CASSLVLGYNEQFF; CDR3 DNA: TGTGCCAGCAGCTTAGTTCTGGGCTACAATGAGCAGTTCTTC